This T cell receptor (beta chain) was identified in a study of T-cell reconstitution after alpha-beta-depleted transplantation in children. Unique molecular identifiers were incorporated into the prepared TCRbeta library. TCRdb re-called the PCR reads through MiXCR, storing one row per CDR3 protein. Of a few hundred thousand distinct CDR3 sequences listed, 7.5% to 10% were seen once; the top ten hold about 4.8%. This clonotype was seen ten or more times. The germline CDR1 and CDR2 sequences are SGHVS and FNYEAQ. The V and J ends lost 5 bases and 6 bases respectively, with 17 bases between them. This CDR3 region has 15 residues.

The rearrangement links TRBV7-6 to TRBJ1-5, with D uncertain. The sample was PBMCs from the stem cell graft donor, taken from the stem cell graft. The receptor was isolated from a human donor who donated a stem cell graft to a child with SCID. This CDR3 is CASSPLLGYSQPQHF. Written as DNA, the CDR3 is TGTGCCAGCAGCCCCCTGCTCGGGTACAGTCAGCCCCAGCATTTT.